This T cell receptor (beta chain) was observed in a study of shared clonotypes between healthy human individuals. Overall study context: The plates for each donor numbered three CD4 naive, three CD4 memory, two CD8 naive and one CD8 memory. Points from the study as a whole: The small donor group covered limited genetic and exposure diversity. A handful of donors shared roughly 5% of their naive CD4 clonotypes.

As concerns this clone: Its matching antigen is unknown.

Tens of thousands of T cell genomes (approximately 210 ng DNA) went into each sorted-subset replicate. The assay was immunoSEQ multiplex PCR, and TCRdb's table has in-frame clones only and misses some. The repertoire holds about 2 million clones, with about 95% as singletons. CD45RO-negative CD8 cells positively selected for CCR7 made up the naive population, which excluded terminally differentiated effector memory CD45RA+ cells. Germline V gene sequence: CDR1 MNHEY, CDR2 SMNVEV (reference sequence). V was pared by 6 bases and J by 9 bases, with 7 bases of the junction left unmatched. This CDR3 is 15 amino acids long.

The sample was naive CD8+ T cells sorted from blood. The clonotype originates from a man younger than 30 in good health. The chain joins TRBV27 to TRBJ2-1; 14 bases match TRBD2. Here the CDR3 reads CASSPGTSGGGEQFF. In nucleotides, the CDR3 is TGTGCCAGCAGCCCAGGGACTAGCGGGGGTGGTGAGCAGTTCTTC.